This note documents a single T cell receptor (beta chain) sequence. TCRdb's copy holds only in-frame clones and misses some; the assay was immunoSEQ multiplex PCR. The sample has some 190,000 clones, roughly four fifths seen once. The sample belongs to a study of blood T cell repertoires in COVID-19. There are 14 residues in the CDR3. Trimming removed 5 bases from V and 4 bases from J; junction bases left unmatched: 4. The germline V gene has CDR1 SGHTS and CDR2 YDEGEE. Sequenced sample: peripheral blood. The sequence derives from a woman in her thirties or forties with COVID-19, enrolled during active disease. The J gene is TRBJ1-1, the V gene TRBV5-8; 11 bases fit TRBD1. In DNA form, the CDR3 reads TGTGCCAGCAGTTTCGGGACAGGGGGCACTGAAGCTTTCTTT. Its translation is CASSFGTGGTEAFF.